This TCR beta chain was obtained from a study of blood T cell repertoires in COVID-19. TCRdb keeps only in-frame clones here, not all; method: immunoSEQ multiplex PCR. Among about 62,000 clones listed, approximately 90% were seen once. The V and J ends lost 10 bases and 3 bases respectively, with 13 bases between them. Germline V gene lookup returns CDR1 MDHEN and CDR2 SYDVKM. The CDR3 has 12 amino acids. This chain connects TRBV28 to TRBJ2-7; maybe TRBD2 (5 bases). Sequenced sample: peripheral blood. The receptor's source is a woman aged 60-75 years with COVID-19, enrolled during active disease. CDR3 residues: CATGVSFYEQYF. In DNA form, the CDR3 reads TGTGCCACCGGGGTGAGCTTCTACGAGCAGTACTTC. Drawing the rest from reference TRBV28 and TRBJ2-7, the complete variable domain is DVKVTQSSRYLVKRTGEKVFLECVQDMDHENMFWYRQDPGLGLRLIYFSYDVKMKEKGDIPEGYSVSREKKERFSLILESASTNQTSMYLCATGVSFYEQYFGPGTRLTVT.